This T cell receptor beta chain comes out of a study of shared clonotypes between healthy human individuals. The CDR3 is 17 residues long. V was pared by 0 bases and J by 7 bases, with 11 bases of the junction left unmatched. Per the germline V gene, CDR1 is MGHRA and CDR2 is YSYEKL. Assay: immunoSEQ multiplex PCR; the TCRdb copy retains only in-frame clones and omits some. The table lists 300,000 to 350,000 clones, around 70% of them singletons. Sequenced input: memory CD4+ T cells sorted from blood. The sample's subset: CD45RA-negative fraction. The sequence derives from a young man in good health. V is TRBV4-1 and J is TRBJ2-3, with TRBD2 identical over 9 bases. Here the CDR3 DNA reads TGCGCCAGCAGCCAAGAGAGTGAGACTAGCGGACGTAATACGCAGTATTTT. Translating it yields CASSQESETSGRNTQYF.